What follows are 2 T cell receptor beta chains derived from one specimen sequenced in a study of long-term antiretroviral therapy in people with HIV. It was version v3.0 of the immunoSEQ assay that was run at survey level. The table came from immunoSEQ multiplex PCR; TCRdb's copy has only in-frame clones and leaves some out. Among 34,000 or so clones listed, approximately 85% were seen once. The source material was unsorted PBMCs, sampled about 3.3 years after starting antiretroviral therapy. Every receptor here comes from a man aged 18-30 years with HIV.

This clone showed up just once. This chain joins TRBV10-3 and TRBJ2-1; 7 positions agree with TRBD1. CDR3 length equals 11 residues. V dropped 7 bases and J dropped 9; count of bases not matched to a gene: 3. Germline CDR1 is ENHRY and CDR2 is SYGVKD. CDR3 coding DNA: TGTGCCATCAATCAGGGGGTTGAGCAGTTCTTC. Protein product: CAINQGVEQFF.

This sequence joins TRBV25-1 and TRBJ2-1; D is unresolved. V lost 6 bases to trimming and J lost 3 bases, with 12 bases between them. The CDR3 is 14 amino acids. The V gene's germline CDR1 is MGHDK and CDR2 SYGVNS. This chain's CDR3 is CASRSWTSYNEQFF. The CDR3 coding sequence is TGTGCCAGCAGATCATGGACGAGCTACAATGAGCAGTTCTTC.